These 14 T cell receptor beta chains originate from one sample sequenced in a study of CD8 T cells in Susac syndrome. Random hexamers primed reverse transcription of about 0.45 to 1 ug RNA. MiXCR, applied by TCRdb to the immunoSEQ multiplex PCR reads, yields one record per CDR3 protein. The data contain approximately 110,000 distinct CDR3 sequences, more than 85% of them singletons. Sequencing input: CD8+ T cells from PBMCs. Receptor source: a human donor with multiple sclerosis.

The V call is TRBV12-5, the J call TRBJ1-2, with TRBD1 as a possible D gene (6 bases). Trimming pared 2 bases from V and 8 bases from J, leaving 9 bases between. The CDR3 is 12 residues long. Germline V lookup: CDR1 LGHNT, CDR2 FRNRAP. In DNA form, the CDR3 reads TGTGCTAGTGGTTTGCCCAGGGGAGGCTACACCTTC. This codes for CASGLPRGGYTF.

This clonotype was seen once. Written as DNA, the CDR3 is TGCAGCGTACTCCGGAGGTTGGACAATGAGCAGTTCTTC. It specifies CSVLRRLDNEQFF. The rearrangement links TRBV29-1 to TRBJ2-1, with a tentative D call TRBD2 (5 bases). Germline V lookup: CDR1 SQVTM, CDR2 ANQGSEA. The CDR3 is made up of 13 amino acids. Trimming took off 6 bases at V and 5 bases at J, with 14 bases between the two ends.

The chain links TRBV25-1 to TRBJ1-2; tentative D call: TRBD1 (5 bases). Germline CDR1 MGHDK, CDR2 SYGVNS. CDR3 size: 11 residues. V was clipped by 6 bases and J by 5 bases, with 7 bases between them. The CDR3 here is CASRGLYGYTF. CDR3 coding DNA: TGTGCCAGCAGGGGACTTTATGGCTACACCTTC.

This clonotype was observed once. This chain connects TRBV7-9 to TRBJ2-2, with D possibly matching TRBD1 (6 bases). V lost 1 base to trimming and J lost 2 bases, with 14 bases between them. Germline V gives CDR1 SEHNR, CDR2 FQNEAQ (reference sequence). The CDR3 is made up of 17 amino acids. The CDR3 reads CASSLGPQGANTGELFF. The CDR3 DNA reads as TGTGCCAGCAGCTTAGGGCCACAGGGTGCTAACACCGGGGAGCTGTTTTTT.

This clonotype appeared a few times. The CDR3 protein is CASSQVPSPNYEQYF. Written as DNA, the CDR3 is TGCGCCAGCAGCCAAGTGCCATCGCCAAATTACGAGCAGTACTTC. The gene calls are TRBV4-1 and TRBJ2-7; D gene unclear. V was pared by 1 base and J by 4 bases, with 14 bases between. The CDR3 covers 15 residues. Germline V gives CDR1 MGHRA, CDR2 YSYEKL.

This chain's CDR3 is CAWKEGSPLHF. The CDR3 region has the DNA TGTGCCTGGAAGGAGGGGTCACCCCTCCACTTT. This chain connects TRBV30 to TRBJ1-6, with D maybe TRBD1 (5 bases). The CDR3 is 11 amino acids. Per germline, CDR1 GTSNPN and CDR2 SVGIG (reference sequence). V lost 4 bases, J lost 10 bases, and 8 bases lay in between.

The chain couples TRBV7-9 to TRBJ2-2; no clear D gene. Looked up from germline, CDR1 is SEHNR and CDR2 is FQNEAQ (reference sequence). This CDR3 is built from 14 residues. Deletions cut 3 bases from V and 4 bases from J, with 9 bases between. CDR3 sequence reads: CASSLVRGTGELFF. For the CDR3, the DNA is TGTGCCAGCAGCTTGGTACGAGGCACCGGGGAGCTGTTTTTT.

The chain employs TRBV13 and TRBJ2-5; 8 positions agree with TRBD2. V shed 5 bases and J 9 bases; nucleotides not matched to a gene: 14. The germline gives CDR1 PRHDT, CDR2 FYEKMQ (reference sequence). The CDR3 spans 15 residues. CDR3 loop: CASSARLANKWAQYF. In nucleotides, the CDR3 is TGTGCCAGCAGCGCCAGACTAGCGAACAAGTGGGCCCAGTACTTC.

The V gene is TRBV6-2 or TRBV6-3, the J gene TRBJ2-7; weak D call: TRBD2 (6 bases). The CDR3 extends over 14 amino acids. Trimming cost V 6 bases and J 2 bases, with 14 bases left between them. The V gene's germline CDR1 is MNHEY and CDR2 SVGEGT. This CDR3 is CASRDGRRTYEQYV. In DNA, the CDR3 is TGTGCCAGCAGGGACGGGAGACGCACCTACGAGCAGTACGTC.

This chain uses TRBV12-3 or TRBV12-4 with TRBJ2-3; 11 bases agree with TRBD1. Trimming at V came to 6 bases and at J to 3 bases, leaving 17 bases not matched to a gene. This CDR3 region has 19 residues. The CDR3 is CASSGVGTGGSGRTDTQYF. In DNA form, the CDR3 reads TGTGCCAGCAGCGGGGTAGGGACAGGGGGTTCTGGTCGGACAGATACGCAGTATTTT.

Regarding this clonotype: In this CDR3 the conserved last residue, phenylalanine or tryptophan, is missing, so a read error is likely. The rearrangement joins TRBV6-1 to TRBJ2-3, with 9 bases matching TRBD1. Germline CDR1 is MNHNS and CDR2 is SASEGT. The V and J ends lost 6 bases and 2 bases, in that order; junction bases with no gene match: 9. CDR3 length equals 16 residues. In DNA form, the CDR3 reads TGTGCCAGCAGGGGGAACAGGGGGCCCTACACAGATACGCAGTATGTT. Protein sequence: CASRGNRGPYTDTQYV.

This rearrangement joins TRBV5-1 to TRBJ1-4; D is ambiguous. This CDR3 is built from 12 residues. V was trimmed by 4 bases and J by 3 bases, leaving 4 bases between them. Germline V gives CDR1 SGHRS, CDR2 YFSETQ. The CDR3 DNA reads TGCGCCAGCAGCCCACCTAATGAAAAACTGTTTTTT. The encoded protein is CASSPPNEKLFF.

This clonotype has just a few counts. The V and J genes are TRBV28 and TRBJ2-2; D not certain. In germline, CDR1 is MDHEN, CDR2 SYDVKM. CDR3 length: 14 residues. V was pared by 6 bases and J by 2 bases, with 10 bases between. This CDR3 is CASRVDTNTGELFF. The CDR3 DNA is TGTGCCAGCAGGGTCGACACCAACACCGGGGAGCTGTTTTTT.

The chain carries TRBV7-8 and TRBJ2-7; D is unresolved. V dropped 6 bases and J dropped 6 bases, with 12 bases sitting between them. The CDR3 has 12 residues. Germline V gene lookup returns CDR1 SGHVS and CDR2 FQNEAQ. CDR3 in DNA: TGTGCCAGCAGATCCGCGGTCGGCGAGCAGTACTTC. Protein: CASRSAVGEQYF.